The rows below give T cell receptor beta chains drawn from one sample of a study of post-analysis software for immune sequencing data. TCRdb reanalysed the PCR reads using MiXCR and keeps one entry per CDR3 protein. The table has under 900,000 distinct CDR3 sequences, approximately 50% seen once; the top ten hold 4.6%. The sequenced material came from blood. The receptors stem from a girl aged 5-17 years with multiple sclerosis. The conserved cysteine and the conserved F or W are not part of the CDR3 here.

V	J	CDR3
TRBV20-1	TRBJ2-7	SALVGGAYEQY
TRBV25-1	TRBJ2-2	ASSEYGTATGELF
TRBV7-3	TRBJ1-2	ASSIGQVYGYT
TRBV18	TRBJ2-5	ASSQFSDRGETQY
TRBV4-1	TRBJ1-2	ASSRLTANYGYT
TRBV7-9	TRBJ2-7	ASSLNRADEQY
TRBV5-6	TRBJ2-7	ASSFERTGVYEQY
TRBV5-5	TRBJ1-5	ASSLAFNSLSQPQH
TRBV5-1	TRBJ2-7	ASSFSSGGDSYEQY
TRBV11-2	.	ASSSARGKSYEQY
TRBV7-9	TRBJ2-3	ASSLNLGSTDTQY
TRBV5-1	TRBJ2-2	ASSLSGATGELF
TRBV3-1	TRBJ2-3	ASSHSTWSADTQY
TRBV20-1	TRBJ2-3	SAPDRGSTDTQY
TRBV20-1	TRBJ2-7	SAREPVRLNEQY
TRBV18	TRBJ1-2	ASSPTRDREYGYT
TRBV12-3/TRBV12-4	TRBJ1-5	ASSAGYSNQPQH
TRBV6-5	TRBJ2-7	ASSYEGRGKQY
TRBV25-1	TRBJ2-7	ASVSDTNYEQY
TRBV20-1	TRBJ2-7	SARGADRTYGQY
TRBV6-1	TRBJ2-5	ASSPGLAGGKYQETQY
TRBV29-1	TRBJ2-1	SVEGWDSFLPDEQF
TRBV6-1	TRBJ2-7	ASSAIGELDEQY
TRBV5-1	TRBJ2-3	ASSPQTTPSYTDTQY
TRBV9	TRBJ2-3	ASSDGLADRTDTQY
TRBV6-6	TRBJ2-5	ASSYSLAGVSETQY
TRBV4-1	TRBJ1-1	ASSQVGGVRSAF
TRBV28	TRBJ1-5	ASSVGTRQPQH
TRBV6-2/TRBV6-3	TRBJ2-3	ASGFGGWNTQY
TRBV7-9	.	ASTPEGAEQY
TRBV2	TRBJ2-5	ASSEWRQGTLQETQY
TRBV5-1	TRBJ2-7	ASSPPGTVFYEQY
TRBV20-1	TRBJ2-1	SAPRHPSYNEQF
TRBV6-6	TRBJ1-1	ASSTQVGNTEAF
TRBV9	TRBJ2-7	ASTLRTTGNEQY
TRBV7-3	TRBJ2-3	ASSSLAGGTADTQY
TRBV7-4	TRBJ2-4	ASSLEVGREQY
TRBV5-5	TRBJ1-1	ASSWVWGSEAF
TRBV29-1	TRBJ2-1	SVEDSPGGRGNEQF
TRBV5-1	TRBJ2-3	ASSTGTSGSVDTQY
TRBV12-3/TRBV12-4	.	ASSKDNTQGYEQY
TRBV29-1	TRBJ2-3	SVASLTDTQY
TRBV29-1	TRBJ2-1	SVGGLAGGTNEQF
TRBV18	TRBJ2-7	ASSPTQGWSSYEQY
TRBV20-1	TRBJ1-2	SARGRTALGYGYT
TRBV6-5	TRBJ2-5	ASRDPLSQETQY
TRBV6-6	TRBJ2-1	ASSLRQGARNEQF
TRBV29-1	TRBJ2-1	SGEGRGEQF
TRBV29-1	TRBJ2-5	SVEDSRTQY
TRBV15	TRBJ1-5	ATSGGNQPQH
TRBV14	.	ASSHRTSGMETQY
TRBV12-5	TRBJ2-3	ASGPTTDTQY
TRBV13	TRBJ2-5	ASRHLPQETQY
TRBV6-6	TRBJ2-3	ASRISGLAVTDTQY
TRBV6-6	TRBJ2-3	ASSATSPTQY
TRBV20-1	TRBJ2-7	SVHAFNYEQY
TRBV12-3/TRBV12-4	TRBJ2-2	ASMAWATNTGELF
TRBV6-2/TRBV6-3	TRBJ2-7	ASSPLDRSSSYEQY
TRBV12-3/TRBV12-4	TRBJ1-4	ASSYQAGAEKLF